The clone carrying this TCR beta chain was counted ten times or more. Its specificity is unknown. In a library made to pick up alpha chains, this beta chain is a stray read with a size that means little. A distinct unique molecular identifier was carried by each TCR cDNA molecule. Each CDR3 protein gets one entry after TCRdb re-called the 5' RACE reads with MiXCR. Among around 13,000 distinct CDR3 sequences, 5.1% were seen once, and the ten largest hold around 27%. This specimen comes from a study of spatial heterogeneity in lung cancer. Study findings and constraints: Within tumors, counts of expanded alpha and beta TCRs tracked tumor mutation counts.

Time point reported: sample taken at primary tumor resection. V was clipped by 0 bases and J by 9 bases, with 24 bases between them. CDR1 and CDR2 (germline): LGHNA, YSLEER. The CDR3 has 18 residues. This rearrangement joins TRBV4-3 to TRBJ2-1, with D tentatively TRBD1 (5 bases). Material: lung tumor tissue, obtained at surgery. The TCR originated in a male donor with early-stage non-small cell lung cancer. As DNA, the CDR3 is TGCGCCAGCAGCCAAGAACCCGTGCGGACACTACCATGGGGTGAGCAGTTCTTC. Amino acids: CASSQEPVRTLPWGEQFF.